The source of this T cell receptor beta chain is a study of blood T cell repertoires in COVID-19. For the study at large: Specimens from acute and convalescent COVID-19 originated in the United States, Italy and Spain. In each case, the material was cDNA or gDNA derived from T cells, B-cell-depleted T cells, or PBMCs.

Source study methods: Estimates of nucleated cell counts were drawn from the amplification of reference gene primers. Produced via immunoSEQ multiplex PCR; TCRdb's table is partial and in-frame only. D and trimming were read from the DNA, whereas the V and J calls and clone size are those reported in that table. Of about 59,000 clones listed, 80% are singletons. CDR1 and CDR2 from the germline V gene are WSHSY and SAAADI. J gave up 5 bases and V 5 bases, and 11 bases lay outside the gene matches. The CDR3 length is 16 residues. The receptor was isolated from a man aged 55-75 years with acute or convalescent COVID-19. This chain connects TRBV10-2 to TRBJ2-3; 9 bases are shared with TRBD2. Sequences were obtained from peripheral blood. CDR3 sequence reads: CASSLLAGAPGDTQYF. DNA for the CDR3: TGCGCCAGCAGTCTATTAGCGGGGGCCCCGGGAGATACGCAGTATTTT.